This entry lists 32 T cell receptor beta chains sequenced from one sample in a study of T cell repertoires in cytomegalovirus infection. MiXCR was run by TCRdb on the reads, yielding one entry per CDR3 protein. The table records over 90,000 distinct CDR3 sequences, more than 15% of them present only once. Sequenced: PBMCs. The receptors derive from a human donor in good health (CMV status not recorded). Some clones in this sample may be carry-over from other donors' samples.

This clonotype was observed a single time. The CDR3, as DNA: TGCAGCATCCGGGACCGCAACACCGGGGAGCTGTTTTTT. Encoded protein: CSIRDRNTGELFF. V gene TRBV29-1 combines with J gene TRBJ2-2, with D perhaps given as TRBD1 or TRBD2 (5 bases each). Germline values: CDR1 SQVTM, CDR2 ANQGSEA. Deletions cut 8 bases from V and 2 bases from J, with 12 bases between. The CDR3 extends over 13 amino acids.

This clonotype was seen only a few times. The V and J genes are TRBV20-1 and TRBJ1-5; perhaps TRBD1 as D (5 bases). V lost 6 bases and J lost 6, with 15 bases in between. Per germline, CDR1 DFQATT and CDR2 SNEGSKA (reference sequence). This CDR3 has 13 amino acids. The chain's CDR3 is CSAAAGIGQPQHF. In nucleotides, the CDR3 is TGCAGTGCCGCAGCAGGGATCGGTCAGCCCCAGCATTTT.

This sequence joins TRBV3-1 and TRBJ2-7; perhaps D is TRBD1 or TRBD2 (5 bases each). Germline V gene data show CDR1 as LGHDT and CDR2 as YNNKEL (reference sequence). The length of the CDR3 is 15 residues. Trimming shortened V by 0 bases and J by 3 bases, and 12 bases separated the two germline ends. The CDR3, as DNA: TGTGCCAGCAGCCAAGACCGGGACGCGTTCTACGAGCAGTACTTC. It specifies CASSQDRDAFYEQYF.

This clonotype has ten or more counts. The chain joins TRBV7-9 to TRBJ1-1; 9 bases are shared with TRBD1. Looked up from germline, CDR1 is SEHNR and CDR2 is FQNEAQ (reference sequence). Trimming removed 4 bases from V and 6 bases from J; junction bases left unmatched: 6. The CDR3 contains 14 residues. As DNA, the CDR3 is TGTGCCAGCAGCTCACCGGGACAGGGCGCTGAAGCTTTCTTT. Amino acids: CASSSPGQGAEAFF.

This clonotype was observed a handful of times. At one boundary the junction diverges from the germline segment, which might be a read error. The CDR3 reads CASSLYGKGPDF. For the CDR3, the DNA is TGTGCCAGCAGCCTCTACGGGAAGGGCCCCGACTTC. The chain carries TRBV6-1 and TRBJ2-7, with a weak D call TRBD2 (5 bases). The germline V gene has CDR1 MNHNS and CDR2 SASEGT. The CDR3 contains 12 residues.

This clonotype has ten or more counts. The V gene is TRBV7-2, the J gene TRBJ2-7; 10 bases align to TRBD2. The V gene end was trimmed by 8 bases and the J gene end by 3 bases; junction bases not matched to a gene: 10. Per germline, CDR1 SGHTA and CDR2 FQGNSA. The CDR3 totals 15 residues. This CDR3 reads CASAPGSGGVYEQYF. CDR3 bases: TGTGCCAGCGCCCCAGGGAGCGGGGGGGTCTACGAGCAGTACTTC.

This clonotype was recorded at least ten times. This chain connects TRBV7-2 to TRBJ2-1, with D possibly matching TRBD1 (5 bases). The CDR3 spans 17 residues. CDR1 and CDR2 (germline): SGHTA, FQGNSA. Between the trimmed V and J ends, which lost 5 bases and 0 bases, there was a span of 17 bases. CDR3 sequence reads: CASSEQLPGFSYNEQFF. Here the CDR3 DNA reads TGTGCCAGCAGCGAGCAACTCCCAGGGTTCTCCTACAATGAGCAGTTCTTC.

The sample holds many counts of this clonotype. This rearrangement joins TRBV6-6 to TRBJ2-5; D is ambiguous. V shed 3 bases and J shed 1 base, with 9 bases lying between them. The germline V gene encodes CDR1 MNHNY and CDR2 SVGAGI (reference sequence). There are 14 residues in the CDR3. This chain's CDR3 is CASSYIGFQETQYF. The CDR3 coding sequence is TGTGCCAGCAGTTATATAGGGTTCCAAGAGACCCAGTACTTC.

This clonotype has a handful of counts. V gene TRBV27 combines with J gene TRBJ1-3; the D gene is possibly TRBD1 (6 bases). This CDR3 is built from 13 residues. The germline V gene encodes CDR1 MNHEY and CDR2 SMNVEV (reference sequence). V dropped 4 bases and J dropped 7 bases, with 11 bases sitting between them. The CDR3 DNA is TGTGCCAGCAGTTCAACGGGGGCGAACACCATATATTTT. Residues: CASSSTGANTIYF.

This clonotype appeared many times. The chain couples TRBV10-3 to TRBJ2-2; no definite D call. Trimming stripped 0 bases from V and 3 bases from J, with 8 bases between. The CDR3 covers 15 residues. From germline, CDR1 is ENHRY and CDR2 SYGVKD. The CDR3 bases are TGTGCCATCAGTGAGTCGGGTGGCGACACCGGGGAGCTGTTTTTT. Translated, it gives CAISESGGDTGELFF.

V gene TRBV6-2 or TRBV6-3 combines with J gene TRBJ2-5; a possible D gene is TRBD1 (5 bases). CDR3 size: 13 residues. With 2 bases removed from V and 5 bases from J, the gap between germline ends came to 9 bases. From germline, CDR1 is MNHEY and CDR2 SVGEGT. CDR3 in DNA: TGTGCCAGCAGTTACGTGGGGCGGGAGACCCAGTACTTC. Encoded protein: CASSYVGRETQYF.

Many counts were recorded for this clonotype. This chain joins TRBV7-2 and TRBJ2-2; TRBD2 agrees at 7 bases. Germline V gene lookup returns CDR1 SGHTA and CDR2 FQGNSA. This CDR3 spans 15 amino acids. Losses at the gene ends were 5 bases for V and 4 bases for J; bases not matched to a gene: 7. The CDR3 DNA reads TGTGCCAGCAGCCCAAGGGCTAGCGGCACCGGGGAGCTGTTTTTT. The encoded protein is CASSPRASGTGELFF.

This clonotype was seen a handful of times. The rearrangement links TRBV14 to TRBJ1-4, with 11 bases identical to TRBD1. There are 15 residues in the CDR3. Germline V CDR1 and CDR2: SGHDN, FVKESK. V was pared by 6 bases and J by 10 bases, with 10 bases of the junction left unmatched. In DNA form, the CDR3 reads TGTGCCAGCAGACTGGGACAGGGGGTTAAGGGAAAACTGTTTTTT. It yields the protein CASRLGQGVKGKLFF. The entire variable domain, with the rest obtained from reference TRBV14 and TRBJ1-4, is as follows: EAGVTQFPSHSVIEKGQTVTLRCDPISGHDNLYWYRRVMGKEIKFLLHFVKESKQDESGMPNNRFLAERTGGTYSTLKVQPAELEDSGVYFCASRLGQGVKGKLFFGSGTQLSVL.

The V call is TRBV7-3, the J call TRBJ2-1; D possibly uses TRBD1 or TRBD2 (6 bases each). This CDR3 is 14 amino acids long. CDR1 SGHTA and CDR2 FQGTGA come from the germline V gene. The ends were cut back, 5 bases at V and 9 bases at J, with 17 bases in the middle. The CDR3 region has the DNA TGTGCCAGCAGCCCGAATAGGGGGGCATCTGAGCAGTTCTTC. Translated, it gives CASSPNRGASEQFF.

This clonotype has just one count. V and J are TRBV5-1 and TRBJ2-3, with D possibly being TRBD2 (5 bases). The germline V gene has CDR1 SGHRS and CDR2 YFSETQ. The CDR3 runs 16 residues. Trimming took off 4 bases at V and 0 bases at J, with 15 bases between the two ends. The CDR3 here is CASSGLGNPSTDTQYF. The CDR3 DNA reads TGCGCCAGCAGCGGACTGGGGAACCCTAGCACAGATACGCAGTATTTT.

This clonotype has more than one count but fewer than ten. The genes are TRBV28 and TRBJ2-1, with D possibly matching TRBD1 (5 bases). V was clipped by 5 bases and J by 7 bases, with 15 bases between them. Germline CDR1 reads MDHEN; CDR2 reads SYDVKM. The CDR3 is 14 amino acids. CDR3 nucleotides: TGTGCCAGCAGTCTAGGGGTTCTGGGGAATGAGCAGTTCTTC. It is translated as CASSLGVLGNEQFF.

This clonotype showed up many times. V usage is TRBV7-2 and J usage is TRBJ2-7; D call uncertain. The CDR3 spans 13 residues. The germline V gene encodes CDR1 SGHTA and CDR2 FQGNSA. The ends were cut back, 5 bases at V and 6 bases at J, with 14 bases in the middle. For the CDR3, the DNA is TGTGCCAGCAGCGCTACAAGGTTTGGCGAGCAGTACTTC. Amino acid sequence: CASSATRFGEQYF.

This clonotype showed up just a few times. The chain recombines TRBV5-5 with TRBJ2-7; D is perhaps TRBD1 (6 bases). V was clipped by 6 bases and J by 2 bases, with 18 bases between them. Germline loops: CDR1 SGHKS, CDR2 YYEKEE (reference sequence). The CDR3 totals 15 residues. The DNA of the CDR3 is TGTGCCAGCATCGACGAGGGGGTAGGGGCCTACGAGCAGTACTTC. Translating it yields CASIDEGVGAYEQYF.

The chain recombines TRBV11-2 with TRBJ2-1; 7 bases are a match to TRBD1. The CDR3 length is 15 residues. V dropped 2 bases and J dropped 8; count of bases not matched to a gene: 9. CDR1 is SGHAT and CDR2 is FQNNGV in the germline V gene. DNA of the CDR3: TGTGCCAGCAGCTTATGGGCAGGGGGTTTGGATGAGCAGTTCTTC. Its protein is CASSLWAGGLDEQFF. Together with reference TRBV11-2 and TRBJ2-1, the CDR3 gives the full variable domain: EAGVAQSPRYKIIEKRQSVAFWCNPISGHATLYWYQQILGQGPKLLIQFQNNGVVDDSQLPKDRFSAERLKGVDSTLKIQPAKLEDSAVYLCASSLWAGGLDEQFFGPGTRLTVL.

The V gene is TRBV12-3 or TRBV12-4, the J gene TRBJ2-2, with D perhaps matching TRBD1 or TRBD2 (5 bases each). The CDR3 is made up of 14 amino acids. Deletions cut 7 bases from V and 7 bases from J, with 16 bases between. The CDR3: CASTSTWGNGELFF. The CDR3 DNA sequence: TGTGCCAGCACTAGCACATGGGGCAACGGGGAGCTGTTTTTT.

This clonotype was counted at least ten times. The chain couples TRBV2 to TRBJ2-5; 7 positions agree with TRBD2. CDR1 and CDR2 from the germline V gene are SNHLY and FYNNEI. V gave up 3 bases and J gave up 3 bases; unmatched junction bases: 4. This CDR3 contains 14 residues. The CDR3, as DNA: TGTGCCAGCAGTGATAACCTAGCGGAAGAGACCCAGTACTTC. Translation: CASSDNLAEETQYF.

This clonotype was seen only a few times. The rearrangement joins TRBV6-1 to TRBJ1-1, with D unresolved. V was cut by 5 bases and J by 5 bases, with 12 bases left in between. The germline CDR1 and CDR2 sequences are MNHNS and SASEGT. This CDR3 has 13 residues. CDR3 sequence reads: CASSSLWITEAFF. CDR3 nucleotides: TGTGCCAGCAGTTCACTATGGATAACTGAAGCTTTCTTT.

The chain joins TRBV7-1 to TRBJ2-1; the match to TRBD2 covers 8 bases. TRBV7-1 is recorded as an ORF, its role being uncertain. The CDR3 contains 17 residues. J gave up 7 bases and V 5 bases, and 16 bases lay outside the gene matches. CDR3 protein: CASSTTRAGAQGNEQFF. In DNA form, the CDR3 reads TGTGCCAGCAGCACGACCCGAGCGGGGGCGCAAGGGAATGAGCAGTTCTTC.

This clonotype was picked up many times. The V and J genes are TRBV6-2 or TRBV6-3 and TRBJ2-3; TRBD2 aligns across 12 bases. V lost 5 bases and J lost 2; bases outside the gene matches: 5. The CDR3 runs to 16 residues. Germline CDR1 is MNHEY and CDR2 is SVGEGT. The CDR3 DNA reads TGTGCCAGCAGTGGAGGACTAGCGGGGTTCACAGATACGCAGTATTTT. Encoded protein: CASSGGLAGFTDTQYF.

This clonotype showed up just a few times. This chain connects TRBV6-6 to TRBJ2-7, with D tentatively TRBD1 or TRBD2 (5 bases each). Germline lookup yields CDR1 MNHNY and CDR2 SVGAGI (reference sequence). Trimming took 6 bases from V and 1 from J, leaving 13 bases between them. The CDR3 runs to 14 residues. CDR3 protein: CASRPRDQSYEQYF. CDR3 DNA: TGTGCCAGCAGGCCCCGGGACCAATCCTACGAGCAGTACTTC.

Ten or more counts support this clonotype. CDR3 sequence (DNA): TGTGCCAGCAGCGGGGACATCGGCTACGAGCAGTACTTC. Amino acid sequence: CASSGDIGYEQYF. V gene TRBV5-6 combines with J gene TRBJ2-7; D might be TRBD1 (6 bases). Trimming removed 4 bases from V and 3 bases from J, with 11 bases in between. The CDR3 consists of 13 residues. Germline assignment: CDR1 SGHDT and CDR2 YYEEEE.

This clonotype was counted at least ten times. The rearrangement uses TRBV7-2 and TRBJ2-6; D remains ambiguous. The V gene lost 4 bases and the J gene lost 0 bases, with 10 bases spanning the gap. This CDR3 spans 16 amino acids. Germline CDR1 and CDR2: SGHTA and FQGNSA. The CDR3 DNA reads TGTGCCAGCAGCTCTCGGTTATCCTCTGGGGCCAACGTCCTGACTTTC. This translates into CASSSRLSSGANVLTF.

This clonotype was seen a handful of times. J is TRBJ2-7 and V is TRBV18; D remains unclear. Germline CDR1 reads KGHSH; CDR2 reads LQKENI. The CDR3 is 15 amino acids. V was clipped by 2 bases and J by 4 bases, with 15 bases between them. This CDR3 reads CASSPGEVGLYEQYF. The CDR3 bases are TGTGCCAGCTCACCAGGAGAGGTCGGCCTTTACGAGCAGTACTTC.

Of note for this clonotype: One base away lies a much larger clone, so this may be a sequencing read error. V usage is TRBV30 and J usage is TRBJ1-1; perhaps TRBD1 as D (5 bases). The germline V and J ends were trimmed by 8 bases and 0 bases, with 31 bases remaining between them. CDR1 is GTSNPN and CDR2 is SVGIG in the germline V gene (reference sequence). This CDR3 is 19 amino acids long. The CDR3 DNA reads TGTGCCACACGCCGGGAGTCCTTTCTGGGGCCCTCAATGAACACTGAAGCTTTCTTT. This translates into CATRRESFLGPSMNTEAFF.

This clonotype occurred many times. The genes are TRBV7-8 and TRBJ1-1; D unresolved. V was shortened by 5 bases and J by 1 base, with 17 bases between the two germline ends. The CDR3 extends over 16 amino acids. Germline CDR1 SGHVS, CDR2 FQNEAQ. CDR3 bases: TGTGCCAGCAGCCCCGACGTCGGCTCCTGGAACACTGAAGCTTTCTTT. Translated, it gives CASSPDVGSWNTEAFF.

This clonotype was observed many times. J is TRBJ1-2 and V is TRBV7-2; 12 bases align to TRBD1. Germline CDR1 is SGHTA and CDR2 is FQGNSA. This CDR3 is 15 amino acids long. V lost 5 bases and J lost 6; bases outside the gene matches: 7. The CDR3 spells CASSSRDRGRHGYTF. The CDR3 DNA is TGTGCCAGCAGCAGCCGGGACAGGGGGCGTCATGGCTACACCTTC.

The rearrangement uses TRBV18 and TRBJ1-1; 7 bases map to TRBD1. The germline V gene encodes CDR1 KGHSH and CDR2 LQKENI. The CDR3 is 15 amino acids. The V segment lost 3 bases and the J segment 3 bases; nucleotides outside the gene matches: 7. In nucleotides, the CDR3 is TGTGCCAGCTCACCCTTACAGGGGCTGGACACTGAAGCTTTCTTT. Translating it yields CASSPLQGLDTEAFF.